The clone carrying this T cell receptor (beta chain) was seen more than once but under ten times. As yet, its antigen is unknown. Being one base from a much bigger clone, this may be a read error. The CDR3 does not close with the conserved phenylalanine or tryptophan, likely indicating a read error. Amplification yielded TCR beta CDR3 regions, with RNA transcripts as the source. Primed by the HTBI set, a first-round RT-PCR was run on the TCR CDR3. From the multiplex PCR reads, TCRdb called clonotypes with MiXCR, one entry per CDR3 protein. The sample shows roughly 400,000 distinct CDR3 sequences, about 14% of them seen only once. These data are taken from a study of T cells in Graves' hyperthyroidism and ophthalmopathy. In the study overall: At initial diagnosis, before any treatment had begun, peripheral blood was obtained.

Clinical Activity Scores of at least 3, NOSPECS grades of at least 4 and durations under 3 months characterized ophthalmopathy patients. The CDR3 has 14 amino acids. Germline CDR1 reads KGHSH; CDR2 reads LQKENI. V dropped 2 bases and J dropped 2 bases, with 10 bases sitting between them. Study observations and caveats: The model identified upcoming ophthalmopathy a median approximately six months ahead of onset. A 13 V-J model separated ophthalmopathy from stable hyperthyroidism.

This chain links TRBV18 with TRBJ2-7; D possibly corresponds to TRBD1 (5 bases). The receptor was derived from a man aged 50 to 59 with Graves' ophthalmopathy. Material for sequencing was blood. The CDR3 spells CASSPGSGTYEQYL. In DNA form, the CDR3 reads TGTGCCAGCTCACCAGGGTCAGGGACCTACGAGCAGTACCTC.